Below are 9 T cell receptor beta chains sequenced from a single sample in a study of blood T cell repertoires in COVID-19. The repertoire was sequenced with immunoSEQ multiplex PCR; TCRdb's copy has only in-frame clones and lacks some. The top ten hold 8% to 10% of the sample, which has hundreds of thousands of clones, over 75% seen once. Input material: PBMCs or T cells enriched from blood (not recorded which). Receptors were obtained from a woman between 35 and 50 years old who had recovered from COVID-19.

V gene TRBV23-1 combines with J gene TRBJ1-5, with TRBD1 matching over 10 bases. TRBV23-1 falls under the ORF class, with uncertain function. Trimming at V came to 1 base and at J to 5 bases, leaving 17 bases not matched to a gene. The CDR3 consists of 20 residues. Here the CDR3 reads CASSQFVGTGDLVGHQPQHF. CDR3 bases: TGCGCCAGCAGTCAATTTGTAGGGACAGGGGATTTAGTCGGCCATCAGCCCCAGCATTTT.

This chain uses TRBV10-3 with TRBJ1-5; D remains unclear. The CDR3 contains 14 residues. Germline values: CDR1 ENHRY, CDR2 SYGVKD. The germline V and J ends were trimmed by 7 bases and 0 bases, with 10 bases remaining between them. The CDR3 sequence is CAIKPSGSNQPQHF. In nucleotides, the CDR3 is TGTGCCATCAAACCATCAGGTAGCAATCAGCCCCAGCATTTT.

The gene calls are TRBV19 and TRBJ1-3, with D possibly TRBD1 on 6 matching bases. V was trimmed by 8 bases and J by 2 bases, leaving 16 bases between them. Germline V gene data show CDR1 as LNHDA and CDR2 as SQIVND (reference sequence). The CDR3 is 15 amino acids. CDR3 sequence reads: CASGDTGTTGNTIYF. CDR3 nucleotides: TGTGCCAGTGGGGACACCGGAACTACTGGAAACACCATATATTTT.

The chain carries TRBV7-9 and TRBJ2-7, with 14 positions matching TRBD2. This CDR3 region has 15 residues. Germline CDR1 and CDR2: SEHNR and FQNEAQ (reference sequence). The junction had 4 bases not matched to a gene; V was cut back by 5 bases and J by 4 bases. The CDR3: CASSTRLAGGYEQYF. DNA for the CDR3: TGTGCCAGCAGCACCCGACTAGCGGGAGGGTACGAGCAGTACTTC.

V and J are TRBV19 and TRBJ1-4; unclear D gene. Germline V CDR1 and CDR2: LNHDA, SQIVND (reference sequence). V lost 4 bases to trimming and J lost 4 bases, with 13 bases between them. This CDR3 region has 15 residues. DNA for the CDR3: TGTGCCAGTAGTAACGGCGTCAGACTTAATGAAAAACTGTTTTTT. It specifies CASSNGVRLNEKLFF.

The V gene is TRBV20-1, the J gene TRBJ1-2; TRBD1 matches 8 bases. The germline V gene has CDR1 DFQATT and CDR2 SNEGSKA (reference sequence). Unmatched junction bases numbered 15, after V lost 3 bases and J lost 6 bases. This CDR3 is built from 16 residues. The CDR3 loop reads CSASEQGGGVTHGYTF. The DNA for the CDR3 is TGCAGTGCTAGTGAACAGGGGGGCGGTGTGACGCATGGCTACACCTTC.

The chain employs TRBV4-2 and TRBJ2-3; no definite D call. The ends were cut back, 2 bases at V and 3 bases at J, with 9 bases in the middle. CDR1 is LGHNA and CDR2 is YNFKEQ in the germline V gene. The CDR3 contains 14 residues. CDR3 nucleotides: TGTGCCAGCAGCCAAACCAGACTTACAGATACGCAGTATTTT. It yields the protein CASSQTRLTDTQYF.

CDR3 protein: CASSYRVAGAPYEQYF. For the CDR3, the DNA is TGTGCCAGCAGTTACCGGGTAGCGGGAGCTCCCTACGAGCAGTACTTC. The gene calls are TRBV6-2 or TRBV6-3 and TRBJ2-7, with 9 bases identical to TRBD2. Per germline, CDR1 MNHEY and CDR2 SVGEGT. J was trimmed by 2 bases and V by 2 bases; bases with no gene match: 7. There are 16 residues in the CDR3.

The V gene is TRBV5-4, the J gene TRBJ2-5; TRBD1 matches at 10 bases. Germline CDR1 and CDR2: SGHNT and YYREEE (reference sequence). V shed 4 bases and J 5 bases; nucleotides not matched to a gene: 5. The CDR3 is made up of 14 amino acids. CDR3 in amino acids: CASSRQGAGETQYF. The CDR3 coding sequence is TGTGCCAGCAGCCGACAGGGGGCAGGGGAGACCCAGTACTTC.